The present entry profiles one T cell receptor beta chain with its context. These data belong to a study of blood T cell repertoires in COVID-19. Whole-study context: T cells, B-cell-depleted T cells, or PBMCs provided the cDNA or gDNA that served as material.

Per the original methods: Amplifying reference gene primers gave estimates of nucleated cell counts. Clones were sequenced by immunoSEQ multiplex PCR, and TCRdb holds only the in-frame ones, with some missing. Clone size and the V and J calls come from that table; the DNA yielded D and trimming. The data show approximately 290,000 clones, 80% to 85% seen once. From germline, CDR1 is SGHRS and CDR2 YFSETQ. The trim removed 4 bases at V and 5 bases at J, leaving 7 bases unmatched. The CDR3 length is 14 residues. The origin of this receptor is a person aged 65-85 years with COVID-19, enrolled during active disease. The sequenced sample consisted of peripheral blood. The chain uses TRBV5-1 and TRBJ2-7, with TRBD1 matching over 9 bases. CDR3 bases: TGCGCCAGCAGCAACAAACAGGGGGCCCACGAGCAGTACTTC. It encodes CASSNKQGAHEQYF.